This T cell receptor (beta chain) was identified in a study of cytomegalovirus exposure and HLA in healthy donors. Both 60 Vbeta primers and 13 Jbeta primers went into the PCR. Generated by immunoSEQ multiplex PCR, the TCRdb table keeps only in-frame clones and is missing some. The repertoire includes some 180,000 clones, around 80% of them detected once, and under 1.5% sits in the top ten. Regarding this clone: Its specificity is not known.

Study results and caveats: Cytomegalovirus-associated status was assigned to roughly 160 TCR beta chains.

The CDR3 length is 15 residues. Trimming took 8 bases from V and 3 from J; bases not matched to a gene: 11. Germline V gene data show CDR1 as MNHEY and CDR2 as SVGAGI. The receptor was derived from a girl aged 2-10 years in good health and CMV-seropositive. This chain links TRBV6-5 with TRBJ2-5; TRBD2 matches 8 bases. The sample was PBMCs. The CDR3 DNA is TGTGCCAGCTCCCCCACGGGAGGGCCGAAAGAGACCCAGTACTTC. This encodes CASSPTGGPKETQYF.